This record concerns one TCR beta chain sequence. Its antigen is not identified. The table came from immunoSEQ multiplex PCR; TCRdb's copy has only in-frame clones and leaves some out. The table has approximately 140,000 clones, about 88% seen once; the top ten hold about 4.7%. This entry is derived from a study of T cell responses to AZD1222 COVID-19 vaccine. General study findings and limits: Repertoires were obtained only post-peak T cell response. Mostly white British, mostly female donors; authors suggested clonal diversity may be underestimated. At baseline, seropositivity was found in only six or seven AZD1222 recipients.

The material was peripheral blood, obtained on day 0 of AZD1222 vaccination. This clonotype originated in an adult in good health.

The chain's CDR3 is CASSAGLAWGNEQFF. The DNA of the CDR3 is TGTGCCAGCAGCGCGGGACTAGCGTGGGGCAATGAGCAGTTCTTC. V usage is TRBV7-2 and J usage is TRBJ2-1; 10 nucleotides match TRBD2. Germline assignment: CDR1 SGHTA and CDR2 FQGNSA. The CDR3 spans 15 residues. The junction had 7 bases not matched to a gene; V was cut back by 5 bases and J by 6 bases.